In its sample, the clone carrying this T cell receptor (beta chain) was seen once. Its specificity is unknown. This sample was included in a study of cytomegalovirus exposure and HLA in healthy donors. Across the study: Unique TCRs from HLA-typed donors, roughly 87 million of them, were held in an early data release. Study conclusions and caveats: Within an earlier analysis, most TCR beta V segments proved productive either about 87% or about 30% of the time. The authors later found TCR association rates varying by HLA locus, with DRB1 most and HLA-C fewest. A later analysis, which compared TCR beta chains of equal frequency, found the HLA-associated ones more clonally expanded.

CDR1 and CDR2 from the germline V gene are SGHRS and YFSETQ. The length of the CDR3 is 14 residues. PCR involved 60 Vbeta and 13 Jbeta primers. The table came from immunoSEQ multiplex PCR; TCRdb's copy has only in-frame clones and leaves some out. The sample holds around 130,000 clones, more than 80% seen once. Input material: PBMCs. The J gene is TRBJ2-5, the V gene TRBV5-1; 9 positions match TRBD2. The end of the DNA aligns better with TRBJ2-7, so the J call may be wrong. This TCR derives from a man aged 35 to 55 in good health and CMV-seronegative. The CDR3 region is CASRLSGGSNEQYF. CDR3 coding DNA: TGCGCCAGCAGATTGAGCGGGGGGTCTAACGAGCAGTACTTC.